The 30 T cell receptor beta chains below all came from one sample that was sequenced in a study of OX40 agonist ivuxolimab in advanced cancers. The data were produced by immunoSEQ multiplex PCR, yet TCRdb's version contains in-frame clones alone and is incomplete. The table records some 73,000 clones, 75% to 90% of them present only once. Sequences were derived from CD4+ or CD8+ T cells sorted from blood, sampled in a trial of the OX40 agonist ivuxolimab. The source of these receptors is an adult with an advanced solid tumor such as melanoma, head and neck, liver or kidney cancer.

The J gene is TRBJ2-7, the V gene TRBV10-3, with D perhaps TRBD1 or TRBD2 (5 bases each). The length of the CDR3 is 14 residues. Trimming took 4 bases from V and 4 from J, leaving 14 bases between them. Germline CDR1 ENHRY, CDR2 SYGVKD. CDR3 residues: CAISGAGSAYEQYF. The CDR3 bases are TGTGCCATCAGTGGGGCAGGGAGTGCGTACGAGCAGTACTTC.

This chain links TRBV10-2 with TRBJ1-2, with D possibly being TRBD1 (5 bases). V lost 0 bases and J 8 bases, leaving 10 bases between the germline ends. Germline V gives CDR1 WSHSY, CDR2 SAAADI. The CDR3 is 13 amino acids. The CDR3 loop reads CASSESIGTGYTF. The DNA for the CDR3 is TGCGCCAGCAGTGAGTCGATAGGGACCGGCTACACCTTC.

CDR3 loop: CASSFGSSGGDTQYF. As DNA, the CDR3 is TGTGCCAGCAGCTTTGGGTCTAGCGGTGGAGATACGCAGTATTTT. The chain employs TRBV5-4 and TRBJ2-3; 7 bases align to TRBD2. The CDR3 totals 15 residues. Losses at the gene ends were 2 bases for V and 5 bases for J; bases not matched to a gene: 8. Germline V gene data show CDR1 as SGHNT and CDR2 as YYREEE (reference sequence).

V gene TRBV11-2 combines with J gene TRBJ2-1; D remains ambiguous. V lost 1 base and J 5 bases, leaving 6 bases between the germline ends. This CDR3 is built from 13 residues. Germline CDR1 and CDR2: SGHAT and FQNNGV. CDR3 region: CASSLVQNNEQFF. CDR3 DNA: TGTGCCAGCAGCTTAGTACAGAACAATGAGCAGTTCTTC.

The chain is built from TRBV5-1 and TRBJ2-1, with 8 bases lining up with TRBD2. With V trimmed by 7 bases and J by 6 bases, 15 bases remained unmatched. The CDR3 covers 16 residues. Germline CDR1 is SGHRS and CDR2 is YFSETQ. Here the CDR3 reads CASSTAGGRRGNEQFF. The CDR3 nucleotides read TGCGCCAGCTCCACGGCGGGAGGACGTAGGGGCAATGAGCAGTTCTTC. Drawing the rest from reference TRBV5-1 and TRBJ2-1, the complete variable domain is KAGVTQTPRYLIKTRGQQVTLSCSPISGHRSVSWYQQTPGQGLQFLFEYFSETQRNKGNFPGRFSGRQFSNSRSEMNVSTLELGDSALYLCASSTAGGRRGNEQFFGPGTRLTVL.

This clone was found once. At one end the junction does not follow the germline gene, possibly because of a read error. Other DNA sequences in the sample encode the same CDR3. J is TRBJ2-2 and V is TRBV6-1, with 12 bases matching TRBD1. Germline V gene lookup returns CDR1 MNHNS and CDR2 SASEGT. CDR3 size: 16 residues. In DNA form, the CDR3 reads TGTGCCAGCAGCGAAGGGACAGGGGGCGACACCGGGGAGCTGTTTTTT. The encoded protein is CASSEGTGGDTGELFF.

CDR3 nucleotides: TGTGCCAGCAGCTTAAGCGGCAACTATGGCTACACCTTC. It translates to CASSLSGNYGYTF. The chain recombines TRBV11-2 with TRBJ1-2; D ambiguous. V gave up 2 bases and J gave up 2 bases, with 6 bases separating them. Germline loops: CDR1 SGHAT, CDR2 FQNNGV. The CDR3 loop spans 13 amino acids.

The chain links TRBV21-1 to TRBJ1-4. TRBV21-1 is designated a pseudogene. The CDR3 is 22 amino acids. This CDR3 reads CASSKDGESQLPRTATNEKLFF. The CDR3 bases are TGTGCCAGCAGCAAAGATGGAGAAAGCCAGCTACCCAGAACGGCAACTAATGAAAAACTGTTTTTT.

This chain uses TRBV11-1 with TRBJ2-5; TRBD2 agrees at 7 bases. Unmatched junction bases numbered 9, after V lost 7 bases and J lost 7 bases. The CDR3 spans 13 residues. The germline CDR1 and CDR2 sequences are SGHAT and FQDESV (reference sequence). This CDR3 is CASTGRERGTQYF. Written as DNA, the CDR3 is TGTGCCAGCACCGGGCGGGAGCGTGGGACCCAGTACTTC.

In this sample, this clone turned up once. The V gene is TRBV6-5, the J gene TRBJ2-2, with 7 bases aligning to TRBD2. The CDR3 is made up of 13 amino acids. J was trimmed by 7 bases and V by 4 bases; bases with no gene match: 3. The germline V gene has CDR1 MNHEY and CDR2 SVGAGI. The CDR3 bases are TGTGCCAGCAGTTTCGGGGGGTACGGGGAGCTGTTTTTT. Translated, it gives CASSFGGYGELFF.

The chain has TRBV7-9 and TRBJ2-3, with no clear D. Germline assignment: CDR1 SEHNR and CDR2 FQNEAQ (reference sequence). There are 15 residues in the CDR3. V was cut by 3 bases and J by 0 bases, with 10 bases left in between. The CDR3 sequence is CASSLGTTSTDTQYF. DNA of the CDR3: TGTGCCAGCAGCTTGGGAACAACTAGCACAGATACGCAGTATTTT.

The V and J genes are TRBV5-4 and TRBJ2-7, with 12 nucleotides matching TRBD1. Germline values: CDR1 SGHNT, CDR2 YYREEE (reference sequence). V trimming: 4 bases; J trimming: 2 bases; junction bases outside the gene matches: 7. The CDR3 runs 16 residues. The CDR3, as DNA: TGTGCCAGCAGCCGGGACAGGGGGCGGGATCCCTACGAGCAGTACTTC. Its protein product is CASSRDRGRDPYEQYF. The variable domain in full, with the rest retrieved from reference TRBV5-4 and TRBJ2-7, is ETGVTQSPTHLIKTRGQQVTLRCSSQSGHNTVSWYQQALGQGPQFIFQYYREEENGRGNFPPRFSGLQFPNYSSELNVNALELDDSALYLCASSRDRGRDPYEQYFGPGTRLTVT.

V gene TRBV9 combines with J gene TRBJ2-3; D is unresolved. The V end was cut by 4 bases, the J end by 2 bases, with 14 bases between. The V gene's germline CDR1 is SGDLS and CDR2 YYNGEE. The CDR3 length is 15 residues. DNA for the CDR3: TGTGCCAGCAGCATCGTGGGATGGTACACAGATACGCAGTATTTT. It yields the protein CASSIVGWYTDTQYF.

The chain links TRBV4-1 to TRBJ2-7, with 10 bases matching TRBD2. The CDR3 runs to 17 residues. V was pared by 2 bases and J by 5 bases, with 12 bases of the junction left unmatched. Germline CDR1 is MGHRA and CDR2 is YSYEKL. CDR3 in DNA: TGCGCCAGCAGCCAACGTCCGCTAGCGGGAGAAGGTAACGAGCAGTACTTC. Translating it yields CASSQRPLAGEGNEQYF.

This chain joins TRBV7-9 and TRBJ2-1, with D possibly being TRBD2 (6 bases). V lost 1 base to trimming and J lost 15 bases, with 16 bases between them. This CDR3 has 13 amino acids. Germline V gives CDR1 SEHNR, CDR2 FQNEAQ (reference sequence). The CDR3 DNA follows: TGTGCCAGCAGCTTAGAACCAGCGGGTCAACCGTTCTTC. Translated, it gives CASSLEPAGQPFF.

The V gene is TRBV19, the J gene TRBJ2-5; tentatively, D is TRBD1 (6 bases). V shed 4 bases and J shed 1 base, with 16 bases lying between them. The germline V gene encodes CDR1 LNHDA and CDR2 SQIVND (reference sequence). The CDR3 contains 16 residues. CDR3 in DNA: TGTGCCAGTAGTAAACGGACAGTATTCCTCCAAGAGACCCAGTACTTC. This sequence encodes CASSKRTVFLQETQYF.

The rearrangement joins TRBV7-9 to TRBJ1-1, with D perhaps TRBD1 (6 bases). Germline CDR1 is SEHNR and CDR2 is FQNEAQ (reference sequence). V was clipped by 3 bases and J by 5 bases, with 10 bases between them. This CDR3 spans 13 amino acids. The CDR3 coding sequence is TGTGCCAGCAGCTTTAACAGGGAAACTGAAGCTTTCTTT. Residues: CASSFNRETEAFF.

The chain carries TRBV7-3 and TRBJ2-3; 8 bases are shared with TRBD2. V shed 4 bases and J 1 base; nucleotides not matched to a gene: 4. Germline V gene lookup returns CDR1 SGHTA and CDR2 FQGTGA. This CDR3 is 15 amino acids long. In DNA, the CDR3 is TGTGCCAGCAGCTCTGCGGGGGGCGGCACAGATACGCAGTATTTT. It is translated as CASSSAGGGTDTQYF. The variable domain in full, completed from reference TRBV7-3 and TRBJ2-3, reads GAGVSQTPSNKVTEKGKYVELRCDPISGHTALYWYRQSLGQGPEFLIYFQGTGAADDSGLPNDRFFAVRPEGSVSTLKIQRTERGDSAVYLCASSSAGGGTDTQYFGPGTRLTVL.

The V call is TRBV11-2, the J call TRBJ2-5; TRBD1 matches 8 bases. Per the germline V gene, CDR1 is SGHAT and CDR2 is FQNNGV. V shed 3 bases and J 4 bases; nucleotides not matched to a gene: 7. This CDR3 is built from 15 residues. The CDR3 here is CASSFNPDRVETQYF. The CDR3 DNA reads as TGTGCCAGCAGCTTTAACCCGGACAGGGTAGAGACCCAGTACTTC.

The V and J genes are TRBV7-6 and TRBJ1-5, with 9 nucleotides matching TRBD1. CDR1 is SGHVS and CDR2 is FNYEAQ in the germline V gene. The V segment lost 2 bases and the J segment 3 bases; nucleotides outside the gene matches: 5. The CDR3 is 16 residues long. DNA of the CDR3: TGTGCCAGCAGCTTATTAGGGACAGGGCCCAATCAGCCCCAGCATTTT. Its translation: CASSLLGTGPNQPQHF.

The chain joins TRBV5-4 to TRBJ2-7; D gene uncertain. The CDR3 totals 14 residues. The germline CDR1 and CDR2 sequences are SGHNT and YYREEE (reference sequence). V was cut by 3 bases and J by 3 bases, with 13 bases left in between. This CDR3 reads CASSSPGRNYEQYF. In DNA, the CDR3 is TGTGCCAGCAGCTCACCCGGCCGCAACTACGAGCAGTACTTC.

The chain is built from TRBV30 and TRBJ1-2; D may be TRBD1 (5 bases). Germline CDR1 GTSNPN, CDR2 SVGIG (reference sequence). The V end lost 1 base, the J end lost 7 bases, and 13 bases lay between the germline ends. The CDR3 extends over 13 amino acids. CDR3: CAWSGAGWGGYTF. The CDR3 coding sequence is TGTGCCTGGAGTGGGGCAGGGTGGGGTGGCTACACCTTC.

The CDR3 spells CASSSDRGGEQYF. In nucleotides, the CDR3 is TGTGCCAGCAGCTCGGACAGGGGAGGCGAGCAGTACTTC. J is TRBJ2-7 and V is TRBV7-6, with 9 bases that match TRBD1. This CDR3 is 13 amino acids long. Germline-derived CDR1 and CDR2 are SGHVS and FNYEAQ. V gave up 4 bases and J gave up 6 bases; unmatched junction bases: 4.

J is TRBJ2-1 and V is TRBV9; D is unclear. V was shortened by 0 bases and J by 6 bases, with 7 bases between the two germline ends. The CDR3 runs 13 residues. Germline V lookup: CDR1 SGDLS, CDR2 YYNGEE. CDR3 nucleotides: TGTGCCAGCAGCGTAGCAGCGTCCAATGAGCAGTTCTTC. Amino acid sequence: CASSVAASNEQFF.

The chain carries TRBV6-1 and TRBJ1-1, with unresolved D. The germline V and J ends were trimmed by 2 bases and 0 bases, with 4 bases remaining between them. The CDR3 is made up of 13 amino acids. CDR1 and CDR2 (germline): MNHNS, SASEGT. This CDR3 is CASSEQLNTEAFF. The CDR3 nucleotides read TGTGCCAGCAGTGAACAGCTGAACACTGAAGCTTTCTTT.

This clone was observed once. J is TRBJ2-1 and V is TRBV6-6; D is perhaps TRBD2 (5 bases). Germline V gene sequence: CDR1 MNHNY, CDR2 SVGAGI (reference sequence). There are 12 residues in the CDR3. The V and J ends lost 4 bases and 7 bases respectively, with 8 bases between them. The CDR3 spells CASSSGVNEQFF. CDR3 nucleotides: TGTGCCAGCAGTTCCGGGGTGAATGAGCAGTTCTTC.

This rearrangement joins TRBV6-5 to TRBJ2-7; 9 bases are shared with TRBD1. The CDR3 length is 14 residues. Germline-derived CDR1 and CDR2 are MNHEY and SVGAGI. Trimming removed 6 bases from V and 6 bases from J; junction bases left unmatched: 9. The CDR3 nucleotides are TGTGCCAGCAGACCGGGACAGGGATACGGCGAGCAGTACTTC. Amino acids: CASRPGQGYGEQYF.

Points on this clone: Other DNA sequences in this specimen translate into the identical CDR3. The CDR3 DNA sequence: TGTGCCAGCAAGGCGGGACATAACACCGGGGAGCTGTTTTTT. Its translation is CASKAGHNTGELFF. The chain joins TRBV2 to TRBJ2-2; possibly TRBD1 or TRBD2 for D (6 bases each). With 7 bases removed from V and 2 bases from J, the gap between germline ends came to 11 bases. The CDR3 is 14 residues long. In germline, CDR1 is SNHLY, CDR2 FYNNEI.

The chain carries TRBV2 and TRBJ2-4; D gene unclear. CDR3 length equals 12 residues. V gave up 3 bases and J gave up 7 bases, with 7 bases separating them. Germline values: CDR1 SNHLY, CDR2 FYNNEI. As DNA, the CDR3 is TGTGCCAGCAGTGAGGCCCATAACATTCAGTACTTC. Protein sequence: CASSEAHNIQYF. The whole variable domain, remainder taken from reference TRBV2 and TRBJ2-4, is EPEVTQTPSHQVTQMGQEVILRCVPISNHLYFYWYRQILGQKVEFLVSFYNNEISEKSEIFDDQFSVERPDGSNFTLKIRSTKLEDSAMYFCASSEAHNIQYFGAGTRLSVL.

The V gene is TRBV7-3, the J gene TRBJ2-1; perhaps TRBD2 as D (6 bases). Trimming shortened V by 4 bases and J by 0 bases, and 13 bases separated the two germline ends. The germline V gene encodes CDR1 SGHTA and CDR2 FQGTGA. The CDR3 is 16 residues long. As DNA, the CDR3 is TGTGCCAGCAGCTCGTGGGGAGGAAGCTCCTACAATGAGCAGTTCTTC. Encoded protein: CASSSWGGSSYNEQFF.